This T cell receptor beta chain was sequenced in a study of vaccination and CD4 T cells after COVID-19. Study context: Nasal swab PCR showed SARS-CoV-2 in convalescent patients, roughly nine with mild and one with severe disease.

By frequency in the sample, this clonotype is medium-sized. Antigen specificity is unknown. This CDR3 comprises 13 residues. Germline assignment: CDR1 GTSNPN and CDR2 SVGIG (reference sequence). Trimming removed 4 bases from V and 4 bases from J, with 13 bases in between. Sample treatment: roughly 10-day PBMC culture with coronavirus spike peptide pools or control peptides (ViraFEST assay). Once obtained from cultured CD4+ T cells, the DNA was sequenced using the Oncomine TCR Beta short-read assay. TCRdb recomputed calls from the PCR reads with MiXCR, one row per CDR3 protein. The sample shows about 16,000 distinct CDR3 sequences, 54% of them seen only once.

The sequence derives from a human donor who had recovered from COVID-19. The gene calls are TRBV30 and TRBJ1-1, with D unresolved. The sequencing used CD4+ T cells from blood, cultured in vitro, collected before SARS-CoV-2 vaccination. CDR3 sequence: CAWTPREGTEAFF. CDR3 coding DNA: TGTGCCTGGACCCCGAGGGAAGGCACTGAAGCTTTCTTT.